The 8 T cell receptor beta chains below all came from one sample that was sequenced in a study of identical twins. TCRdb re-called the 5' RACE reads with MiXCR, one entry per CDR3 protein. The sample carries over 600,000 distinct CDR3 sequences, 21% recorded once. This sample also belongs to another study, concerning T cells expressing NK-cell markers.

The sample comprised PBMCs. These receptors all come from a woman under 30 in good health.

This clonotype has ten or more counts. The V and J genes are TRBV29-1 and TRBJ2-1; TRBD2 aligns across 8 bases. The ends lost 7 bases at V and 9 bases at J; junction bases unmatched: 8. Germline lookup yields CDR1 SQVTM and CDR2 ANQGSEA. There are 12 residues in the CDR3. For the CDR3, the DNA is TGCAGCGGCAGCGGGGGCCTTAGTGAGCAGTTCTTC. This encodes CSGSGGLSEQFF.

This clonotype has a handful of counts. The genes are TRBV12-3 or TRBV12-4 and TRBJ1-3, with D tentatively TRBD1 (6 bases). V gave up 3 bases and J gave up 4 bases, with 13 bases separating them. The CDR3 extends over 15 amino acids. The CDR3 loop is CASSFRRGDGNTIYF. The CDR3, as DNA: TGTGCCAGCAGTTTCCGCAGGGGCGACGGAAACACCATATATTTT.

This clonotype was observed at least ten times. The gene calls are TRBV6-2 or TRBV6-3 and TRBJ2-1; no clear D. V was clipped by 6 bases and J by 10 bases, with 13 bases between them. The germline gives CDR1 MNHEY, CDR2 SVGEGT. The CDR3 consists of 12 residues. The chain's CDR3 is CASRNVLREQFF. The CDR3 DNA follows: TGTGCCAGCAGGAACGTACTCCGGGAGCAGTTCTTC.

The CDR3 DNA reads as TGCAGTGCCTGGGGACTAGCCTACGAGCAGTACTTC. Its protein product is CSAWGLAYEQYF. The genes are TRBV20-1 and TRBJ2-7; 8 nucleotides agree with TRBD2. CDR1 is DFQATT and CDR2 is SNEGSKA in the germline V gene (reference sequence). The V segment lost 6 bases and the J segment 2 bases; nucleotides outside the gene matches: 3. This CDR3 is built from 12 residues.

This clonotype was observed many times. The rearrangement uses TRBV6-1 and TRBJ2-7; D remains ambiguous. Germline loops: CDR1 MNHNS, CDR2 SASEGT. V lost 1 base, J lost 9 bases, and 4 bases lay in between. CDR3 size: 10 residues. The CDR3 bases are TGTGCCAGCAGTGAAGTTTTGCAGTACTTC. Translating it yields CASSEVLQYF.

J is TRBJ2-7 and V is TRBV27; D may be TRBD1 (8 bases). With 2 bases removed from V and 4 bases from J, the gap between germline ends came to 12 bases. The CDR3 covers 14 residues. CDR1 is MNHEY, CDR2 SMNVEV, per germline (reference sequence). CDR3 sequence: CASSLVQGGYEQYF. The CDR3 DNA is TGTGCCAGCAGTTTAGTACAGGGGGGGTACGAGCAGTACTTC.

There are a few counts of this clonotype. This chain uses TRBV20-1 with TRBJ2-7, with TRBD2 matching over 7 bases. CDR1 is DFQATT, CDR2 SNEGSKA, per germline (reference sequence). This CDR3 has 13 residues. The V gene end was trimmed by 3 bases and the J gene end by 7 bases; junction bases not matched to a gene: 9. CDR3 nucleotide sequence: TGCAGTGCTAGCGGAGCGGGACTCTGGGAGCAGTACTTC. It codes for CSASGAGLWEQYF.

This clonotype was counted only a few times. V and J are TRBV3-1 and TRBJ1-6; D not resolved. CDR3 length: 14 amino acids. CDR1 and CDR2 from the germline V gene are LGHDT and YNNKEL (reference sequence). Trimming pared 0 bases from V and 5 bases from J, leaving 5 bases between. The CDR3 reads CASSQEGNNSPLHF. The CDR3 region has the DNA TGTGCCAGCAGCCAAGAGGGGAATAATTCACCCCTCCACTTT.